The next 12 T cell receptor beta chains were all read from a single sample in a study of T cells in Graves' hyperthyroidism and ophthalmopathy (dated by TCRdb to the late 2010s). The library was produced with multiplex PCR. The instrument given in TCRdb is Illumina HiSeq 2000. TCR beta CDR3 regions were amplified from RNA transcripts. The TCR CDR3 was subjected to a first round of RT-PCR using the HTBI primer set and the Qiagen OneStep RT-PCR kit. Using fastp at Q25 and MiXCR, TCRdb reprocessed the public reads and kept productive beta chains. Merged by CDR3 protein, the rows form single entries marked with the most common genes and DNA. Here the sample has approximately 570,000 distinct CDR3 sequences; approximately 20% occur a single time. The ten largest clonotypes hold about 50% of the sample. Sequencing used blood. The source of these receptors is a man aged 35-49 years with Graves' ophthalmopathy.

At least ten counts were recorded for this clonotype. The chain has TRBV18 and TRBJ1-2; no reliable D call. The CDR3 is 13 amino acids. Germline CDR1 KGHSH, CDR2 LQKENI. Trimming removed 1 base at V and 6 bases at J, with 9 bases between. The CDR3 protein is CASSPRGYDGYTF. CDR3 nucleotides: TGTGCCAGCTCACCACGTGGATATGATGGCTACACCTTC.

The rearrangement uses TRBV12-3 or TRBV12-4 and TRBJ1-2; D call uncertain. Trimming took 7 bases from V and 3 from J, leaving 9 bases between them. The CDR3 length is 12 residues. This chain's CDR3 is CASTPGYYGYTF. The CDR3 DNA reads TGTGCCAGCACACCGGGGTACTATGGCTACACCTTC.

In this sample, this clonotype turned up many times. V gene TRBV27 combines with J gene TRBJ1-5; D is perhaps TRBD1 (6 bases). The ends were cut back, 4 bases at V and 4 bases at J, with 17 bases in the middle. This CDR3 contains 16 residues. Per germline, CDR1 MNHEY and CDR2 SMNVEV (reference sequence). Here the CDR3 reads CASSSAGKGVNQPQHF. The DNA for the CDR3 is TGTGCCAGCAGTTCCGCTGGGAAGGGGGTTAATCAGCCCCAGCATTTT.

This clonotype has just a few counts. The chain uses TRBV3-1 and TRBJ1-3, with a tentative D call TRBD1 (5 bases). Trimming removed 1 base at V and 9 bases at J, with 10 bases between. The CDR3 totals 13 residues. The germline V gene encodes CDR1 LGHDT and CDR2 YNNKEL (reference sequence). CDR3 DNA sequence: TGTGCCAGCAGCCAAGGAGGGGACGCCACCATATATTTT. Its protein is CASSQGGDATIYF.

The table lists this clonotype with many counts. The chain couples TRBV2 to TRBJ2-3; tentative D call: TRBD2 (6 bases). V dropped 9 bases and J dropped 2 bases, with 15 bases sitting between them. Germline CDR1 reads SNHLY; CDR2 reads FYNNEI. This CDR3 has 14 amino acids. Here the CDR3 DNA reads TGTGCCAGAACGCAAACTAGCACCACAGATACGCAGTATTTT. This gives the protein CARTQTSTTDTQYF.

The chain employs TRBV12-3 or TRBV12-4 and TRBJ1-5; tentatively, D is TRBD1 (5 bases). This CDR3 comprises 14 residues. Trimming pared 6 bases from V and 9 bases from J, leaving 18 bases between. In DNA form, the CDR3 reads TGTGCCAGCAGCATTACCCAGGGAATGCGGCCCCAGCATTTT. Translation: CASSITQGMRPQHF.

This clonotype came up many times. This chain links TRBV30 with TRBJ1-5; D remains unclear. There are 13 residues in the CDR3. V was clipped by 3 bases and J by 4 bases, with 10 bases between them. CDR1 and CDR2 from the germline V gene are GTSNPN and SVGIG (reference sequence). The CDR3: CAWSRQPNQPQHF. CDR3 coding DNA: TGTGCCTGGAGCCGGCAACCGAATCAGCCCCAGCATTTT.

This clonotype was detected only a few times. The J gene is TRBJ1-4, the V gene TRBV30; D possibly corresponds to TRBD1 (6 bases). This CDR3 comprises 15 residues. Germline V gives CDR1 GTSNPN, CDR2 SVGIG (reference sequence). Trimming took off 3 bases at V and 8 bases at J, with 19 bases between the two ends. CDR3 amino acids: CAWRPQGPRGEKLFF. The DNA of the CDR3 is TGTGCCTGGAGACCCCAGGGGCCGCGCGGGGAAAAACTGTTTTTT.

In this sample, this clonotype turned up many times. The chain has TRBV7-9 and TRBJ1-1; tentatively, D is TRBD1 (6 bases). CDR1 SEHNR and CDR2 FQNEAQ come from the germline V gene (reference sequence). V was clipped by 6 bases and J by 10 bases, with 12 bases between them. CDR3 length: 11 amino acids. The CDR3 DNA is TGTGCCAGCAGTCCCGGGACATTAGCTTTCTTT. Protein: CASSPGTLAFF.

The rearrangement joins TRBV5-1 to TRBJ2-2, with TRBD2 identical over 9 bases. V shed 7 bases and J 8 bases; nucleotides not matched to a gene: 18. The length of the CDR3 is 17 residues. From germline, CDR1 is SGHRS and CDR2 YFSETQ. CDR3 in DNA: TGCGCCAGCCGCCCGCCGGGGGCGGGAGGGCCTCATGGGGAGCTGTTTTTT. Translating it yields CASRPPGAGGPHGELFF.

This clonotype was recorded at least ten times. The chain employs TRBV2 and TRBJ1-1; D possibly corresponds to TRBD1 (5 bases). The germline gives CDR1 SNHLY, CDR2 FYNNEI. The germline V and J ends were trimmed by 11 bases and 0 bases, with 25 bases remaining between them. The CDR3 totals 17 residues. The CDR3 nucleotides read TGTGCCGCCCGCGGTGGATGGGATCGGGGCATGAACACTGAAGCTTTCTTT. It specifies CAARGGWDRGMNTEAFF.

V and J are TRBV7-2 and TRBJ2-2; tentatively, D is TRBD2 (6 bases). The CDR3 runs 15 residues. CDR1 is SGHTA, CDR2 FQGNSA, per germline. The germline V and J ends were trimmed by 5 bases and 6 bases, with 16 bases remaining between them. CDR3 in DNA: TGTGCCAGCAGCCAGCGGAGCGGGCACGCCGGGGAGCTGTTTTTT. It encodes CASSQRSGHAGELFF. The variable domain in full, completed from reference TRBV7-2 and TRBJ2-2, reads GAGVSQSPSNKVTEKGKDVELRCDPISGHTALYWYRQSLGQGLEFLIYFQGNSAPDKSGLPSDRFSAERTGGSVSTLTIQRTQQEDSAVYLCASSQRSGHAGELFFGEGSRLTVL.